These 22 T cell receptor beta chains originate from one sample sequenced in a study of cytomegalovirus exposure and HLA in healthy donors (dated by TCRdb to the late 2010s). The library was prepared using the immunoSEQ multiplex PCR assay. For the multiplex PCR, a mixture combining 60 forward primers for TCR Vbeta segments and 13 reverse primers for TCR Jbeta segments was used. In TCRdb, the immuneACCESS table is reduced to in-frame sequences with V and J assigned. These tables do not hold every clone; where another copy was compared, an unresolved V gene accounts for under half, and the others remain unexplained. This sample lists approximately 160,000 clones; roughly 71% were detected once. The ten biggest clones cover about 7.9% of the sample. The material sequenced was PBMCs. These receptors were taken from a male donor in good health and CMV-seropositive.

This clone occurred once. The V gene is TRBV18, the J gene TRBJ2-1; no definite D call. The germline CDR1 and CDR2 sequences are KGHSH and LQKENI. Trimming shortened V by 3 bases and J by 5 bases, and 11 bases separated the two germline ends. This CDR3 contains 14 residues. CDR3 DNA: TGTGCCAGCTCACCTCTAGGCCTGAACAATGAGCAGTTCTTC. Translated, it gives CASSPLGLNNEQFF.

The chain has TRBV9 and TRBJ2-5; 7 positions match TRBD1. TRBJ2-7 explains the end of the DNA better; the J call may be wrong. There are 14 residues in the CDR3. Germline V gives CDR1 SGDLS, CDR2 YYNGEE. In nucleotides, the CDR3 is TGTGCCAGCAGCGTGAGACAGGGAGATTACGAGCAGTACTTC. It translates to CASSVRQGDYEQYF.

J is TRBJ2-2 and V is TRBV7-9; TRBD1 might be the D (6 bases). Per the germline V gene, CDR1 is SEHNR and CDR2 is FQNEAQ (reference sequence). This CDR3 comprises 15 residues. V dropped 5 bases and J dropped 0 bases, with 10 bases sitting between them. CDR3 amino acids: CASSLQGPNTGELFF. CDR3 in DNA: TGTGCCAGCAGCCTACAGGGCCCGAACACCGGGGAGCTGTTTTTT.

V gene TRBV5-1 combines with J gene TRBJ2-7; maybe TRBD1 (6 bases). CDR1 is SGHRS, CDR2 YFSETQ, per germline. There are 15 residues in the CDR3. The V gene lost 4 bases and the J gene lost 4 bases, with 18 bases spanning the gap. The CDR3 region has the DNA TGCGCCAGCAGCCCCGGGACGGGACATGTATACGAGCAGTACTTC. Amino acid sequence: CASSPGTGHVYEQYF.

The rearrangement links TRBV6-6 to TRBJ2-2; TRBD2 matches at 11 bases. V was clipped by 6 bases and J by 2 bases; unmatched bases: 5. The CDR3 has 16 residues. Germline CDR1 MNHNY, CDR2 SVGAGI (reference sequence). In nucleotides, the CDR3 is TGTGCCAGCAGCACCGGGACTAGCGGTAACACCGGGGAGCTGTTTTTT. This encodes CASSTGTSGNTGELFF.

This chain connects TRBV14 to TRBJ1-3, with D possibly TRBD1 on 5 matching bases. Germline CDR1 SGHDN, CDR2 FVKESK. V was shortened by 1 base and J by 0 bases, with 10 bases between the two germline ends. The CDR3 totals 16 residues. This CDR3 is CASSQVGGGSGNTIYF. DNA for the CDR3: TGTGCCAGCAGCCAAGTTGGGGGAGGCTCTGGAAACACCATATATTTT.

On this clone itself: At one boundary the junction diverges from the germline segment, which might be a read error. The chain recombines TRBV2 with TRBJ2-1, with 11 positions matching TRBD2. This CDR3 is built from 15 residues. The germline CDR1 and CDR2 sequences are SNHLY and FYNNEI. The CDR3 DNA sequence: TGTGCCAGCAGGGAAGGGACTAGCGGTCACAATGAGCAGTTCTTC. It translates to CASREGTSGHNEQFF.

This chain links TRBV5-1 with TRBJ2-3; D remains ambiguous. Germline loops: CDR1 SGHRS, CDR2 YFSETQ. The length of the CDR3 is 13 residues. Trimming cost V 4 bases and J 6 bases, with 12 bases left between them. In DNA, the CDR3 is TGCGCCAGCAGCCCGCGGATCACCGATACGCAGTATTTT. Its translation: CASSPRITDTQYF.

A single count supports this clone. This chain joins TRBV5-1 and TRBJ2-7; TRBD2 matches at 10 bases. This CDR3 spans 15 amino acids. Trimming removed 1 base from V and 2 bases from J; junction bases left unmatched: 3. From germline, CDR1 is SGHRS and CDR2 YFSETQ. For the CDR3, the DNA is TGCGCCAGCAGCTTGAATAGCGGGGGGCCCTACGAGCAGTACTTC. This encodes CASSLNSGGPYEQYF.

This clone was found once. In DNA form, the CDR3 reads TGTGCCAGTTCCCAGGGGGCGCATAATTCACCCCTCCACTTT. Residues: CASSQGAHNSPLHF. V and J are TRBV7-2 and TRBJ1-6; the match to TRBD1 covers 8 bases. Per germline, CDR1 SGHTA and CDR2 FQGNSA. V lost 9 bases, J lost 5 bases, and 6 bases stayed unmatched. The length of the CDR3 is 14 residues.

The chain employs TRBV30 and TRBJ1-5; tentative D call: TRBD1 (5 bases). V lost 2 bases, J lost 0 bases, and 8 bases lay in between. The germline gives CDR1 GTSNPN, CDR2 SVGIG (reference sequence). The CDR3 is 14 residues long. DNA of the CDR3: TGTGCCTGGAGTCTGGGGGGTAGCAATCAGCCCCAGCATTTT. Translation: CAWSLGGSNQPQHF.

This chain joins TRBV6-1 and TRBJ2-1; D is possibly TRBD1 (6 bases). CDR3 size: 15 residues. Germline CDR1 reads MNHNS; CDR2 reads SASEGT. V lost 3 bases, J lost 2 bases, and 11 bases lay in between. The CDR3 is CASSEHRVTYNEQFF. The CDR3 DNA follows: TGTGCCAGCAGTGAGCACAGGGTTACCTACAATGAGCAGTTCTTC.

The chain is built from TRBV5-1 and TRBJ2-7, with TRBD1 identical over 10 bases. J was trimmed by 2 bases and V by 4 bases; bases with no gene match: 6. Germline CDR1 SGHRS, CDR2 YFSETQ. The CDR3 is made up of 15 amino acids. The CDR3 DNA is TGCGCCAGCAGCCCGGGGACAGGGGAAACCTACGAGCAGTACTTC. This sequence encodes CASSPGTGETYEQYF.

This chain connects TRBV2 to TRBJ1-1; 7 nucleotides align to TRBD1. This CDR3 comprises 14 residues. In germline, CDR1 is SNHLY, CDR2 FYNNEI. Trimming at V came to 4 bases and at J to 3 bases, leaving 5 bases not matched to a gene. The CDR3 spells CASSAVGTDTEAFF. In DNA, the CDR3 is TGTGCCAGCAGTGCGGTGGGGACAGACACTGAAGCTTTCTTT.

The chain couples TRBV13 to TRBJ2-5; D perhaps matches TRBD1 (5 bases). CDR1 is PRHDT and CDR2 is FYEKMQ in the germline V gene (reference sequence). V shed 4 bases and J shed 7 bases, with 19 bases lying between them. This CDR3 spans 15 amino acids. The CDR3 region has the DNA TGTGCCAGCAGCTCCACCCAGGACACTCCGGGGACCCAGTACTTC. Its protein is CASSSTQDTPGTQYF.

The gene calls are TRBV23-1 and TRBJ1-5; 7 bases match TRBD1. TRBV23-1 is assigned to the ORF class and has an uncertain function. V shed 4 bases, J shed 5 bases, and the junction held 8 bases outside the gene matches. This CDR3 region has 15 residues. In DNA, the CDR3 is TGCGCCAGCAGTCGGGGACAGAAGCTTTATCAGCCCCAGCATTTT. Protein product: CASSRGQKLYQPQHF.

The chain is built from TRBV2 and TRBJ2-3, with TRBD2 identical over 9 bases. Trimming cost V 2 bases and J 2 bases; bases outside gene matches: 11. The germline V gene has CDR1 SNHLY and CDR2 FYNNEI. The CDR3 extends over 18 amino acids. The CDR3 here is CASSESVAGGLDTDTQYF. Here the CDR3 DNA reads TGTGCCAGCAGTGAATCAGTTGCGGGGGGGCTTGACACAGATACGCAGTATTTT.

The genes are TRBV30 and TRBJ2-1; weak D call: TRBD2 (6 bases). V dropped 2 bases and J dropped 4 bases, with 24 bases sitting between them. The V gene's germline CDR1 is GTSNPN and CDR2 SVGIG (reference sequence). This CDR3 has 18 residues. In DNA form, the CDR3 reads TGTGCCTGGAGTTTGGGGGGAACGACACTAGCTCTATACAATGAGCAGTTCTTC. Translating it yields CAWSLGGTTLALYNEQFF.

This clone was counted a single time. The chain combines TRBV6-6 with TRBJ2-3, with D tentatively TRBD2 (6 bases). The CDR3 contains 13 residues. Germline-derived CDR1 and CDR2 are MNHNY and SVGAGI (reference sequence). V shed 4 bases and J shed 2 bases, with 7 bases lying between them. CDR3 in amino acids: CASSWRATDTQYF. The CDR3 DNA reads TGTGCCAGCAGTTGGAGGGCCACAGATACGCAGTATTTT.

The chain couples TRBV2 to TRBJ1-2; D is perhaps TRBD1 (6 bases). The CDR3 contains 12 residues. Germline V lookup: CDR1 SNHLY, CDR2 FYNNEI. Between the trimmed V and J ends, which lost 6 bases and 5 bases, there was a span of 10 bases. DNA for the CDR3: TGTGCCAGCAGCTGGACAGCTTATGGCTACACCTTC. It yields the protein CASSWTAYGYTF.

In nucleotides, the CDR3 is TGTGCCAGCAGTGAACAGGGACAGTTGGGGGGCTACACCTTC. It is translated as CASSEQGQLGGYTF. This chain links TRBV25-1 with TRBJ1-2; 7 bases match TRBD1. CDR1 and CDR2 (germline): MGHDK, SYGVNS. The CDR3 is made up of 14 amino acids. The ends lost 2 bases at V and 8 bases at J; junction bases unmatched: 8.

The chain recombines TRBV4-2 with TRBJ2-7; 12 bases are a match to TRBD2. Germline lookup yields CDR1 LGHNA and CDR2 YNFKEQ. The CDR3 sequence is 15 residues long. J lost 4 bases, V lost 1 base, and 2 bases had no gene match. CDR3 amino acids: CASSQALAGGYEQYF. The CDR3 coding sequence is TGTGCCAGCAGCCAAGCACTAGCGGGGGGATACGAGCAGTACTTC.